The entry below gives a single T cell receptor (beta chain) sequence along with its context. The sample comes from a study of blood T cells in healthy people across ages. There were healthy Caucasian individuals from Russia, aged about 6 to 100, serving as donors. Through a sample-barcoded 5' primer and a J-beta primer mix, a second PCR was run for roughly 6 to 11 cycles. A tag from a template-switch adaptor with 12 random nucleotides marked each cDNA molecule. A single record per CDR3 protein comes from TCRdb applying MiXCR to the 5' RACE reads. The data contain about 640,000 distinct CDR3 sequences, under 65% of them singletons. The CDR3 is made up of 14 amino acids. Germline CDR1 and CDR2: SGHKS and YYEKEE (reference sequence). V was cut by 0 bases and J by 8 bases, with 12 bases left in between.

Sequenced sample: blood. The TCR was taken from a man in his sixties in good health. The chain combines TRBV5-5 with TRBJ2-1; no clear D gene. In nucleotides, the CDR3 is TGTGCCAGCAGCTTGGGCCTAGGAGTGTATGAGCAGTTCTTC. It encodes CASSLGLGVYEQFF. The full variable domain, rest sourced from reference TRBV5-5 and TRBJ2-1, is DAGVTQSPTHLIKTRGQQVTLRCSPISGHKSVSWYQQVLGQGPQFIFQYYEKEERGRGNFPDRFSARQFPNYSSELNVNALLLGDSALYLCASSLGLGVYEQFFGPGTRLTVL.